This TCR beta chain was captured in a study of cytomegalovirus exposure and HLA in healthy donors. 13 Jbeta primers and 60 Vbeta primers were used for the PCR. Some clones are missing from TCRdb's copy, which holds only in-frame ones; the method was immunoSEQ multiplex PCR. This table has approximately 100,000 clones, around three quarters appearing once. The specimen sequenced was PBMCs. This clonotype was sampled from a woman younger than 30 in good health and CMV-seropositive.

The CDR3 nucleotides read TGTGCCATCAGACAGGGCGGCGGTGAGTACGAGCAGTACTTC. Amino acids: CAIRQGGGEYEQYF. The chain joins TRBV10-3 to TRBJ2-7, with TRBD1 as a possible D gene (6 bases). From germline, CDR1 is ENHRY and CDR2 SYGVKD. The V gene lost 6 bases and the J gene lost 4 bases, with 16 bases spanning the gap. This CDR3 region has 14 residues.